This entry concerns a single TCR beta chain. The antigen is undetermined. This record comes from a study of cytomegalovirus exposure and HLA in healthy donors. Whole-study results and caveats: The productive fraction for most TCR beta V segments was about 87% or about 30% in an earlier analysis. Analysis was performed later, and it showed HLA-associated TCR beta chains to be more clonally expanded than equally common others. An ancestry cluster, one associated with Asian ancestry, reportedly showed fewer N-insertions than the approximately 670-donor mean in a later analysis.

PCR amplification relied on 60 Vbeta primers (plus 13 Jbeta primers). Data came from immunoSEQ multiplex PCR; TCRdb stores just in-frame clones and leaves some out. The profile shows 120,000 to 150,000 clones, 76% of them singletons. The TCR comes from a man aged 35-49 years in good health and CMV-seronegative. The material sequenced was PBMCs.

For the CDR3, the DNA is TGTGCCAGCAGCCCCCCGGGACTAGCCTACGAGCAGTACTTC. Amino acids: CASSPPGLAYEQYF. V and J are TRBV5-4 and TRBJ2-7; 8 positions match TRBD2. The germline gives CDR1 SGHNT, CDR2 YYREEE (reference sequence). The CDR3 is 14 residues long. With 4 bases clipped from V and 2 bases from J, the junction kept 5 bases outside the gene matches.